Listed below are T cell receptor beta chains from one sample, sequenced in a study of siplizumab effects on memory and regulatory T cells. The repertoire was sequenced with immunoSEQ multiplex PCR; TCRdb's copy has only in-frame clones and lacks some. The sample lists more than 85,000 clones; about 90% were seen once. The sequenced sample was Tregs sorted from blood. All receptors come from a human donor in good health. Both conserved end residues are part of each CDR3. The D gene is left open where the match is weak. Size is stated for part of the rows, as once, few or many counts, or as a class when the clone is expanded.

v_gene	j_gene	abundance	d_gene	CDR3aa	CDR3nt
TRBV7-2	TRBJ1-1	-	-	CASSKFGPNTEAFF	TGTGCCAGCAGCAAGTTTGGCCCAAACACTGAAGCTTTCTTT
TRBV10-3	TRBJ2-3	-	-	CAITGTDTQYF	TGTGCCATCACTGGCACAGATACGCAGTATTTT
TRBV5-6	TRBJ1-1	-	-	CASSPQGRTEAFF	TGTGCCAGCAGCCCCCAGGGTAGGACTGAAGCTTTCTTT
TRBV7-9	TRBJ2-3	-	-	CASSRVLGSTDTQYF	TGTGCCAGCAGCCGGGTCCTTGGTAGCACAGATACGCAGTATTTT
TRBV7-6	TRBJ2-1	-	-	CASSLGVGFSSYNEQFF	TGTGCCAGCAGCTTAGGCGTTGGTTTCAGCTCCTACAATGAGCAGTTCTTC
TRBV5-1	TRBJ2-3	-	-	CASSLGNPTDTQYF	TGCGCCAGCAGCTTGGGGAACCCCACAGATACGCAGTATTTT
TRBV7-8	TRBJ2-7	-	TRBD2	CASSPTGLADRYEQYF	TGTGCCAGCAGCCCAACAGGACTAGCAGATCGGTACGAGCAGTACTTC
TRBV7-2	TRBJ2-1	once	TRBD2	CASSSRGGSVDNEQFF	TGTGCCAGCAGCTCAAGGGGCGGGAGTGTTGACAATGAGCAGTTCTTC
TRBV28	TRBJ1-4	-	TRBD1	CASSSGQGFEKLFF	TGTGCCAGCAGTTCCGGACAGGGTTTTGAAAAACTGTTTTTT
TRBV10-2	TRBJ2-3	-	-	CASRAGSGRATQYF	TGCGCCAGCAGGGCGGGTAGCGGTAGAGCTACGCAGTATTTT
TRBV30	TRBJ2-3	-	-	CAWSTGGTDTQYF	TGTGCCTGGAGTACCGGTGGGACAGATACGCAGTATTTT
TRBV29-1	TRBJ2-5	once	-	CRYSSRIKKETQYF	TGCAGGTATTCTAGCCGAATAAAAAAAGAGACCCAGTACTTC
TRBV5-6	TRBJ2-3	-	-	CASSLGHTQYF	TGTGCCAGCAGCTTGGGTCATACGCAGTATTTT
TRBV7-6	TRBJ2-2	medium-sized	TRBD2	CASSSPGVSGYTGELFF	TGTGCCAGCAGCTCCCCCGGGGTTAGCGGGTACACCGGGGAGCTGTTTTTT
TRBV27	TRBJ2-7	-	TRBD1	CASGNTGTGSYEQYF	TGTGCCAGCGGAAACACCGGGACAGGGAGTTACGAGCAGTACTTC
TRBV7-9	TRBJ1-3	-	-	CASSLYGTLSGNTIYF	TGTGCCAGCAGCTTGTACGGGACCCTCTCTGGAAACACCATATATTTT
TRBV6-4	TRBJ2-7	-	TRBD2	CARFHERETSPYEQYF	TGTGCCAGGTTTCATGAGCGGGAAACCTCCCCCTACGAGCAGTACTTC
TRBV2	TRBJ2-1	-	-	CASKELSYNEQFF	TGTGCCAGCAAGGAACTCTCCTACAATGAGCAGTTCTTC
TRBV7-8	TRBJ2-3	-	-	CASSLVTGRTDTQYF	TGTGCCAGCAGCTTAGTTACGGGGCGCACAGATACGCAGTATTTT
TRBV28	TRBJ2-2	once	-	CASSQRLGNTGELFF	TGTGCCAGCAGTCAAAGACTCGGGAACACCGGGGAGCTGTTTTTT